Included here is one TCR beta chain sequence, with context. Antigen specificity is unknown. Random hexamers were used to reverse transcribe the RNA input (roughly 0.5 to 1 ug). immunoSEQ multiplex PCR amplified TCR beta CDR3 across 54 Vbeta, 13 Jbeta. Using its own MiXCR run on the immunoSEQ multiplex PCR reads, TCRdb lists one record per CDR3 protein. The sample carries 150,000 or so distinct CDR3 sequences, roughly 95% recorded once. It was negative isolation that provided the CD8+ and CD4+ T cells, whereas TEMRA cells were enriched by FACS. The entry originates in a study of CD8 T cells in Susac syndrome. Broader study findings: The study admitted that it had a relatively small number of individuals in its TCR sequencing and HLA analysis.

The trim removed 5 bases at V and 4 bases at J, leaving 16 bases unmatched. CDR3 length equals 17 residues. Germline values: CDR1 SEHNR, CDR2 FQNEAQ (reference sequence). The chain employs TRBV7-9 and TRBJ2-5; TRBD1 matches at 7 bases. The sequence was collected from a human donor with multiple sclerosis. Material: CD8+ T cells from PBMCs. The CDR3 DNA reads as TGTGCCAGCAGCACGAGACGACAGGGAGATTGGCTAGAGACCCAGTACTTC. Its protein product is CASSTRRQGDWLETQYF.